This T cell receptor (beta chain) originates from a study of T-cell reconstitution after alpha-beta-depleted transplantation in children listed by TCRdb under 2016. Regarding the study in general: Using TCR repertoire profiling, the study quantitatively followed how T-cell immune reconstitution unfolded in children after TCRalphabeta/CD19-depleted allogeneic hematopoietic cell transplantation.

This clonotype has only a few counts. What this receptor recognizes is not known. The record has no base qualities; no much larger clone is one base away. Counted from cysteine to phenylalanine, this CDR3 has 15 amino acids. Only the CDR3 portion is preserved as DNA: 45 bases, with reading frame beginning at the first base. V was cut back by 5 bases and J by 1 base, leaving a gap of 14 bases between them. CDR1 and CDR2 (MNHNS, SASEGT) derive from the germline V gene. Receptors were amplified or captured by PCR. TCRdb shows the sequencer as Illumina HiSeq 2500. To normalize quantification of the TCRbeta repertoire, the TCR libraries were built with molecular barcoding that relied on unique molecular identifiers. The public reads were run again by TCRdb, first through fastp at Q25 and then through MiXCR, and only productive beta chains were kept. Identical CDR3 proteins give one entry, which carries the most common genes and DNA. Counted in this sample were approximately 350,000 distinct CDR3 sequences; about 9.4% of them appeared once. The ten most abundant clones make up less than 2.5% of the sample.

The chain joins TRBV6-1 to TRBJ1-2; perhaps TRBD1 is the D gene, with 5 bases matching. The starting material was PBMCs from the stem cell graft donor, obtained from the stem cell graft. The source of this sequence is a human donor who donated a stem cell graft to a child with acute lymphoblastic leukemia. DNA sequence: TGTGCCAGCAGTACGACAGAGCTTAATAACTATGGCTACACCTTC. Its protein is CASSTTELNNYGYTF.